These 12 T cell receptor delta chains originate from one sample sequenced in a study of γδ T cells in repeated Plasmodium falciparum infection. Gammadelta T cells were flow-sorted from PBMC into Vgamma9/Vdelta2+ and Vdelta2-negative populations for bulk analysis. TCRdb re-called clones from the multiplex PCR reads via CATT. In the table there are 50,000 to 65,000 delta-chain clones, around 1.5% of which are singletons. Material for sequencing was gamma-delta T cells from blood. These receptors all stem from a pool of human donors (malaria-infected and uninfected, not separated).

At least ten counts were recorded for this clone. The chain employs TRDV2 and TRDJ1, with 11 positions matching TRDD3. The CDR3 covers 18 residues. CDR1 GEAIGNYY and CDR2 EKD come from the germline V gene. The V segment lost 0 bases and the J segment 4 bases; nucleotides outside the gene matches: 12. DNA for the CDR3: TGTGCCTGTGACACCTTGGATATGGGGGATACGCAGGGCGATAAACTCATCTTT. The encoded protein is CACDTLDMGDTQGDKLIF.

This clone was seen a few times. This likely came from a read error, as a far larger clone is one base away. Additional DNA sequences in this sample encode the identical CDR3. J is TRDJ1 and V is TRDV1, with D tentatively TRDD3 (5 bases). TCRdb offers no J gene call, so here the DNA was matched to germline to obtain one. Trimming removed 1 base from V and 0 bases from J, with 21 bases in between. This CDR3 region has 19 residues. CDR1 is TSWWSYY, CDR2 QGS, per germline. CDR3 DNA sequence: TGTGCTCTTGGGGAACGATCCCTGGCGACGGGGACCCACACCGATAAACTCATCTTT. Translating gives CALGERSLATGTHTDKLIF.

The sample holds many counts of this clone. A read error likely explains this, since a far larger clone differs by one base. Other nucleotide sequences in the sample specify the same CDR3. V usage is TRDV2 and J usage is TRDJ1; TRDD3 aligns across 9 bases. The CDR3 is made up of 16 amino acids. Looked up from germline, CDR1 is GEAIGNYY and CDR2 is EKD. CDR3 nucleotide sequence: TGTGCCTGTGACACTCTGGGGGATCTTTCGACCGATAAACTCATCTTC. Translation gives CACDTLGDLSTDKLIF.

By share of the sample, this clone is medium-sized. Other nucleotide sequences from this sample produce the same CDR3. The CDR3 sequence: CALGELAGLLGAKLIF. The CDR3 nucleotides are TGTGCTCTTGGGGAACTGGCCGGTCTACTGGGGGCTAAACTCATCTTT. The chain links TRDV1 to TRDJ1; 8 bases match TRDD3. CDR3 length: 16 residues. V shed 0 bases, J shed 7 bases, and the junction held 10 bases outside the gene matches. Germline values: CDR1 TSWWSYY, CDR2 QGS.

This clone appeared many times. A far larger clone is only one base removed, so a read error is likely. Other DNA sequences in the same sample also yield this CDR3. V is TRDV2 and J is TRDJ1, with 7 bases lining up with TRDD3. Germline CDR1 GEAIGNYY, CDR2 EKD. The CDR3 covers 16 residues. The chain's CDR3 is CACDTGYWGHTDKLIF. CDR3 nucleotides: TGTGCCTGTGACACGGGGTACTGGGGCCACACCGATAAGCTCATCTTT.

This clone showed up many times. Distinct nucleotide sequences in the sample also encode this CDR3. The gene calls are TRDV1 and TRDJ1, with 8 bases aligning to TRDD3. The germline V gene encodes CDR1 TSWWSYY and CDR2 QGS. V was clipped by 3 bases and J by 0 bases; unmatched bases: 27. CDR3 length: 23 residues. The CDR3 loop reads CALGDLSLLPANWGSPYTDKLIF. CDR3 nucleotides: TGTGCTCTTGGGGATCTTAGTCTCCTACCCGCGAACTGGGGGTCCCCGTACACCGATAAACTCATCTTT.

This clone turned up a few times. TCRdb records a much larger clone's protein for this DNA, with a difference at residue 22 that likely arises from a read error; the protein given is the translation of the DNA. CDR3 residues: CALGSCAPTPWDWGPPYTDKLTF. CDR3 nucleotide sequence: TGTGCTCTTGGGTCCTGTGCTCCTACTCCTTGGGATTGGGGGCCACCCTACACCGATAAACTCACCTTT. There is no J gene call, but TRDV1 is given as the V gene; the DNA was not used to check the table's D call, TRDD3. Germline V lookup: CDR1 TSWWSYY, CDR2 QGS. The CDR3 contains 23 residues.

Concerning this clone itself: TCRdb's entry gives the protein of a much larger clone, which mismatches this DNA's translation at residue 9, likely from a read error; the protein reported here is translated from the DNA. This chain joins TRDV3 and TRDJ1; 13 nucleotides match TRDD3. Matching the DNA to germline supplied the J gene, which TCRdb does not give. The CDR3 loop spans 21 amino acids. From germline, CDR1 is TVYSNPD and CDR2 GDNSRS (reference sequence). V gave up 5 bases and J gave up 2 bases; unmatched junction bases: 26. The CDR3 DNA reads TGTGCCCTCCCCAGGGGGGGCCTACCCGACTGGGGGATACGTAAAACCGATAAACTCATCTTT. It encodes CALPRGGLPDWGIRKTDKLIF.

About this clone itself: The translation of this DNA and the TCRdb protein of a much larger clone differ at residue 9, probably owing to a read error; the protein shown here is translated from the DNA. The chain employs TRAV38-2/DV8 and TRDJ1; tentative D call: TRDD2 (5 bases). TCRdb lists no J gene, so it was determined here by aligning the DNA to germline. With 2 bases removed from V and 0 bases from J, the gap between germline ends came to 14 bases. The CDR3 is 16 residues long. CDR1 TSESDYY and CDR2 QEAYKQQN come from the germline V gene. The CDR3 nucleotides are TGTGCTTATAGGAGGAAACCTACGAGGTACACCGATAAACTCATCTTT. Translated, it gives CAYRRKPTRYTDKLIF.

There are many counts of this clone. The TCRdb protein comes from a much larger clone and disagrees with this DNA's translation at residue 4, likely due to a read error; the protein given here is derived from the DNA. The chain carries TRDV1 and TRDJ1; 11 bases align to TRDD3. J was trimmed by 8 bases and V by 7 bases; bases with no gene match: 24. CDR1 TSWWSYY and CDR2 QGS come from the germline V gene. This CDR3 is 19 amino acids long. CDR3 loop: CALEKRTYSMLGDTLKLIF. The DNA for the CDR3 is TGTGCTCTTGAGAAAAGAACCTACTCGATGTTGGGGGATACGCTGAAACTCATCTTT.

This clone appeared many times. A much larger clone is a single base away; this may be a read error. The sample carries other DNA sequences with the same CDR3. The V call is TRDV1, the J call TRDJ1, with 7 bases aligning to TRDD3. V lost 3 bases to trimming and J lost 1 base; unmatched junction nucleotides: 8. Germline CDR1 and CDR2: TSWWSYY and QGS. The CDR3 loop spans 16 amino acids. The CDR3 coding sequence is TGTGCTCTTGGGGAGCAAGCAGGGGGATTCACCGATAAACTCATCTTT. This sequence encodes CALGEQAGGFTDKLIF.

This clone was observed a few times. TCRdb's protein, taken from a much larger clone, differs from this DNA's translation at residue 17, likely owing to a read error; the protein displayed comes from the DNA. The V gene is TRDV1, the J gene TRDJ1, with TRDD3 identical over 9 bases. The germline V gene has CDR1 TSWWSYY and CDR2 QGS. The CDR3 consists of 22 residues. J was trimmed by 3 bases and V by 3 bases; bases with no gene match: 26. CDR3 loop: CALGDVRVSFAGYWGYADKLIF. CDR3 nucleotides: TGTGCTCTTGGGGATGTCCGGGTTAGTTTTGCCGGTTACTGGGGATACGCCGATAAACTCATCTTT.